These 16 T cell receptor beta chains originate from one sample sequenced in a study of T-cell memory formation after mild COVID-19. From the 5' RACE reads, TCRdb called clonotypes with MiXCR, one entry per CDR3 protein. The sample contains about 150,000 distinct CDR3 sequences, 15% to 20% of which appear only once. The sample was PBMCs or a T cell subset sorted from them (not recorded which). The receptors originated from an adult woman who had mild COVID-19 (a few samples of this study predate the infection). Cell type and time point are not known.

This clonotype was observed a few times. CDR3 sequence: CASSGVTSAMKTQYF. CDR3 nucleotide sequence: TGCGCCAGCAGCGGGGTGACTAGCGCCATGAAGACCCAGTACTTC. The rearrangement joins TRBV5-1 to TRBJ2-5; 8 bases are a match to TRBD2. After removal of 4 bases from V and 6 bases from J, the junction contained 11 bases not matched to a gene. The CDR3 totals 15 residues. Germline-derived CDR1 and CDR2 are SGHRS and YFSETQ.

This clonotype has a handful of counts. The gene calls are TRBV5-1 and TRBJ2-3, with 10 nucleotides matching TRBD2. Germline V gene lookup returns CDR1 SGHRS and CDR2 YFSETQ. V shed 3 bases and J 4 bases; nucleotides not matched to a gene: 8. The CDR3 length is 16 residues. DNA for the CDR3: TGCGCCAGCAGCTCCTCCGGGACTAGCGCACCAGATACGCAGTATTTT. Protein product: CASSSSGTSAPDTQYF. Supplemented by reference TRBV5-1 and TRBJ2-3, the full variable domain reads KAGVTQTPRYLIKTRGQQVTLSCSPISGHRSVSWYQQTPGQGLQFLFEYFSETQRNKGNFPGRFSGRQFSNSRSEMNVSTLELGDSALYLCASSSSGTSAPDTQYFGPGTRLTVL.

Only a few counts were recorded for this clonotype. The chain uses TRBV5-1 and TRBJ1-2, with TRBD1 matching 10 bases. V trimming: 0 bases; J trimming: 5 bases; junction bases outside the gene matches: 4. The CDR3 is 15 amino acids. CDR1 SGHRS and CDR2 YFSETQ come from the germline V gene. CDR3 sequence (DNA): TGCGCCAGCAGCTTGGAGACAGGGGGCAAATATGGCTACACCTTC. This encodes CASSLETGGKYGYTF. Using reference TRBV5-1 and TRBJ1-2 for the parts outside the CDR3, the full variable domain is KAGVTQTPRYLIKTRGQQVTLSCSPISGHRSVSWYQQTPGQGLQFLFEYFSETQRNKGNFPGRFSGRQFSNSRSEMNVSTLELGDSALYLCASSLETGGKYGYTFGSGTRLTVV.

The chain has TRBV7-3 and TRBJ1-2; D remains unclear. From germline, CDR1 is SGHTA and CDR2 FQGTGA. This CDR3 has 15 residues. Trimming shortened V by 5 bases and J by 5 bases, and 18 bases separated the two germline ends. The CDR3 DNA reads as TGTGCCAGCAGCCTGGCCGGGCGGGGTGGGTATGGCTACACCTTC. This encodes CASSLAGRGGYGYTF.

There are a few counts of this clonotype. The V call is TRBV12-3 or TRBV12-4, the J call TRBJ2-7; a weak D match, TRBD2 (5 bases). The ends were cut back, 6 bases at V and 0 bases at J, with 12 bases in the middle. This CDR3 contains 14 residues. CDR3 residues: CASSPDSSSYEQYF. DNA for the CDR3: TGTGCCAGCAGCCCGGACTCAAGCTCCTACGAGCAGTACTTC.

This clonotype was observed a handful of times. V gene TRBV5-1 combines with J gene TRBJ2-3, with 12 nucleotides matching TRBD2. This CDR3 contains 16 residues. V dropped 3 bases and J dropped 5; count of bases not matched to a gene: 7. CDR1 and CDR2 from the germline V gene are SGHRS and YFSETQ. CDR3 nucleotides: TGCGCCAGCAGCTGGACGACTAGCGGGGGACGAGATACGCAGTATTTT. Translating it yields CASSWTTSGGRDTQYF.

This clonotype was recorded a few times. The rearrangement joins TRBV24-1 to TRBJ2-2; D is undetermined. V was trimmed by 3 bases and J by 6 bases, leaving 7 bases between them. Germline values: CDR1 KGHDR, CDR2 SFDVKD. This CDR3 region has 13 residues. The CDR3 here is CATSDPQAGELFF. The CDR3 coding sequence is TGTGCCACCAGTGATCCCCAAGCCGGGGAGCTGTTTTTT.

The chain couples TRBV7-3 to TRBJ1-1, with D maybe TRBD1 (6 bases). CDR3 length equals 12 residues. The V end was cut by 5 bases, the J end by 8 bases, with 12 bases between. The V gene's germline CDR1 is SGHTA and CDR2 FQGTGA. CDR3 loop: CASSKGEQEAFF. In DNA form, the CDR3 reads TGTGCCAGCAGCAAGGGGGAACAAGAAGCTTTCTTT. The whole variable domain, filled in from reference TRBV7-3 and TRBJ1-1, reads GAGVSQTPSNKVTEKGKYVELRCDPISGHTALYWYRQSLGQGPEFLIYFQGTGAADDSGLPNDRFFAVRPEGSVSTLKIQRTERGDSAVYLCASSKGEQEAFFGQGTRLTVV.

The CDR3 loop is CASSPGLRTGWQETQYF. The CDR3 nucleotides are TGTGCCAGCAGCCCAGGCCTGCGGACAGGGTGGCAAGAGACCCAGTACTTC. The chain links TRBV7-9 to TRBJ2-5; 8 bases fit TRBD1. Germline loops: CDR1 SEHNR, CDR2 FQNEAQ (reference sequence). This CDR3 has 17 amino acids. Germline trimming cut 5 bases from V and 2 bases from J; bases unmatched to any gene: 13.

This chain joins TRBV7-2 and TRBJ2-1; no clear D. The germline gives CDR1 SGHTA, CDR2 FQGNSA. Trimming stripped 5 bases from V and 7 bases from J, with 9 bases between. The CDR3 loop spans 12 amino acids. The DNA for the CDR3 is TGTGCCAGCAGCCGCTTTGGGAATGAGCAGTTCTTC. Translating gives CASSRFGNEQFF.

The chain is built from TRBV11-2 and TRBJ2-5; 10 nucleotides line up with TRBD2. This CDR3 spans 16 amino acids. Per germline, CDR1 SGHAT and CDR2 FQNNGV. V was clipped by 1 base and J by 8 bases; unmatched bases: 10. CDR3: CASSLVPAGGRVTQYF. The CDR3 DNA is TGTGCCAGCAGCTTAGTCCCAGCGGGAGGGCGGGTCACCCAGTACTTC.

The chain links TRBV24-1 to TRBJ2-1; TRBD2 might be the D (6 bases). Germline CDR1 and CDR2: KGHDR and SFDVKD. V lost 4 bases to trimming and J lost 7 bases, with 13 bases between them. The CDR3 is 14 residues long. CDR3 in DNA: TGTGCCACCAGTGACTCCGGGACTCCGAATGAGCAGTTCTTC. Translated: CATSDSGTPNEQFF.

V gene TRBV7-2 combines with J gene TRBJ2-3; 11 positions agree with TRBD2. The CDR3 consists of 18 residues. CDR1 is SGHTA and CDR2 is FQGNSA in the germline V gene. V lost 5 bases and J lost 9; bases outside the gene matches: 19. The DNA of the CDR3 is TGTGCCAGCAGCACCCGACTAGCGGGGAGCAGACGAGGGGGAACGCAGTATTTT. It translates to CASSTRLAGSRRGGTQYF.

The chain employs TRBV20-1 and TRBJ2-7; TRBD1 agrees at 12 bases. The V segment lost 1 base and the J segment 2 bases; nucleotides outside the gene matches: 6. Germline CDR1 DFQATT, CDR2 SNEGSKA (reference sequence). The CDR3 covers 16 residues. In DNA, the CDR3 is TGCAGTGCTAGAGTTCGGGACAGGGGGCCCGCCTACGAGCAGTACTTC. Protein: CSARVRDRGPAYEQYF.

This rearrangement joins TRBV10-3 to TRBJ2-3, with 8 positions matching TRBD1. Germline loops: CDR1 ENHRY, CDR2 SYGVKD. This CDR3 is built from 14 residues. The junction had 5 bases not matched to a gene; V was cut back by 3 bases and J by 6 bases. DNA of the CDR3: TGTGCCATCAGTGAAAGGACAGGGCTGGATACGCAGTATTTT. As protein: CAISERTGLDTQYF.

The V and J genes are TRBV19 and TRBJ1-1; possible D gene TRBD1, 5 bases. CDR3 length equals 14 residues. Deletions cut 5 bases from V and 0 bases from J, with 10 bases between. Germline loops: CDR1 LNHDA, CDR2 SQIVND (reference sequence). The CDR3 spells CASSVGAVNTEAFF. The CDR3 region has the DNA TGTGCCAGTAGTGTAGGGGCGGTGAACACTGAAGCTTTCTTT.